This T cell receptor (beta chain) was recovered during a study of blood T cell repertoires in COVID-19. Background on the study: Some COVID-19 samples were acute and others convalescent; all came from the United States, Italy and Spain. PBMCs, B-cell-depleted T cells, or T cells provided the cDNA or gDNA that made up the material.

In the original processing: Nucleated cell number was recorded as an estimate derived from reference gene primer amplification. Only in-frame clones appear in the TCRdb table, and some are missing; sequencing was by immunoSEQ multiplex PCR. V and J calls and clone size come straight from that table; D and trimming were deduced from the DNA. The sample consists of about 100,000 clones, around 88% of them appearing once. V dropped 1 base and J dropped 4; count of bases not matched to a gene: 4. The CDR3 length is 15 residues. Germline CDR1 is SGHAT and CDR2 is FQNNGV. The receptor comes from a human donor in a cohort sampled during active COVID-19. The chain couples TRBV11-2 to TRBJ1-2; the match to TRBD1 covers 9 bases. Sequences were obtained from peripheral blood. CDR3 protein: CASSLGPGQGYGYTF. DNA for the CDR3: TGTGCCAGCAGCTTAGGTCCGGGACAGGGCTATGGCTACACCTTC.